This T cell receptor (beta chain) was recorded in a study of T cell clonotyping in hematopoietic cell transplantation. With regard to this clone: Antigen specificity is unknown.

TCRdb keeps only in-frame clones here, not all; method: immunoSEQ multiplex PCR. The sample shows 65,000 to 75,000 clones, just under 95% of them seen only once. Per the germline V gene, CDR1 is SNHLY and CDR2 is FYNNEI. The length of the CDR3 is 14 residues. Trimming at V came to 6 bases and at J to 5 bases, leaving 5 bases not matched to a gene. The study's findings and limits: Without cell sorting, CD4 versus CD8 contributions remain unresolved. At the given depth, recipient repertoires were over 95% de novo clonotypes.

The V and J genes are TRBV2 and TRBJ1-4; 8 bases are shared with TRBD1. The receptor's source is a man in his fifties in good health. Some clones in this sample may be carry-over from other donors' samples. Sequencing was carried out using peripheral blood mononuclear cells. CDR3 bases: TGTGCCAGCAGGACTGGACAGGGAAATGAAAAACTGTTTTTT. This gives the protein CASRTGQGNEKLFF. The full variable domain, with the rest looked up from reference TRBV2 and TRBJ1-4, is EPEVTQTPSHQVTQMGQEVILRCVPISNHLYFYWYRQILGQKVEFLVSFYNNEISEKSEIFDDQFSVERPDGSNFTLKIRSTKLEDSAMYFCASRTGQGNEKLFFGSGTQLSVL.